This TCR beta chain was sequenced for a study of technical replicates of blood from a handful of donors. In germline, CDR1 is SEHNR, CDR2 FQNEAQ (reference sequence). This CDR3 has 15 residues. J gave up 9 bases and V 1 base, and 4 bases lay outside the gene matches. The assay was immunoSEQ multiplex PCR, and TCRdb's table has in-frame clones only and misses some. The data hold 80,000 to 90,000 clones, with about 94% observed a single time. This TCR came from a human donor in good health. This chain links TRBV7-9 with TRBJ2-1; 12 bases map to TRBD2. The sequenced sample consisted of T cells isolated from PBMCs. CDR3 residues: CASSLVTSGRVEQFF. For the CDR3, the DNA is TGTGCCAGCAGCTTAGTGACTAGCGGGAGAGTTGAGCAGTTCTTC.